This TCR beta chain is drawn from a study of technical replicates of blood from several donors. The protocol was immunoSEQ multiplex PCR, while the TCRdb copy is restricted to in-frame clones and leaves out a portion. The repertoire has about 64,000 clones, around nine tenths of them found once; the top ten carry about 5.4%. This CDR3 spans 14 amino acids. V was shortened by 0 bases and J by 1 base, with 3 bases between the two germline ends. Germline CDR1 and CDR2: LGHNA and YNFKEQ. Sequencing was done on a sample of PBMCs. The clonotype comes from a human donor in good health. Some clones in this sample may be carry-over from other donors' samples. The chain uses TRBV4-2 and TRBJ1-4; no reliable D call. The CDR3 DNA reads TGTGCCAGCAGCCAAGATCGAACTAATGAAAAACTGTTTTTT. It translates to CASSQDRTNEKLFF.